The clone carrying this TCR beta chain was picked up many times. Its antigen is unknown. The sample is drawn from a study of T cells in Graves' hyperthyroidism and ophthalmopathy. Regions amplified from RNA transcripts were the TCR beta CDR3 regions. First-round RT-PCR of the TCR CDR3 relied on the HTBI primer set. TCRdb re-derived calls from the multiplex PCR reads in MiXCR, one entry per CDR3 protein. Here the sample spans fewer than 300,000 distinct CDR3 sequences, around 15% being singletons. Disease duration under 2 months; hyperthyroidism patients were aged 18 to 65. Reasons for excluding patients were uncontrolled infection, other autoimmune disease, pregnancy or lactation. Study-level points and caveats: Ophthalmopathy was identified by the model a median around 6.9 months ahead of onset. Patients with ophthalmopathy were separated from those with stable hyperthyroidism by a 13 V-J model.

Germline values: CDR1 SNHLY, CDR2 FYNNEI. This CDR3 is built from 14 residues. Unmatched junction bases numbered 3, after V lost 7 bases and J lost 0 bases. Sequencing was performed on blood. This TCR derives from a woman aged 50 to 65 with Graves' hyperthyroidism that later progressed to Graves' ophthalmopathy. The chain couples TRBV2 to TRBJ2-1; 7 nucleotides align to TRBD2. CDR3 DNA sequence: TGTGCCAGCACCGGGGGGAGCTCCTACAATGAGCAGTTCTTC. This encodes CASTGGSSYNEQFF.